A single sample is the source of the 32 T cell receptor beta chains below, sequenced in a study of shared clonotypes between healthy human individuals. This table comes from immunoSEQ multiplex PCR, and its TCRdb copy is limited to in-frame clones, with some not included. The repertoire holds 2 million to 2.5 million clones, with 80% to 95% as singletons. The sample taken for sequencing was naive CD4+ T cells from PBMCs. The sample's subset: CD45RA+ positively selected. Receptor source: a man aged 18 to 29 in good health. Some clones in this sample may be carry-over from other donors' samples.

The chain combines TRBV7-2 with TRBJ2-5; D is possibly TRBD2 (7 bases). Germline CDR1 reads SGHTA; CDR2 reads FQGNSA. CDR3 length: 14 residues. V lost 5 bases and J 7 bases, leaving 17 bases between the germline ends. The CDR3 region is CASSPRGGFATQYF. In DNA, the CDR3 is TGTGCCAGCAGCCCCAGGGGAGGGTTTGCGACCCAGTACTTC.

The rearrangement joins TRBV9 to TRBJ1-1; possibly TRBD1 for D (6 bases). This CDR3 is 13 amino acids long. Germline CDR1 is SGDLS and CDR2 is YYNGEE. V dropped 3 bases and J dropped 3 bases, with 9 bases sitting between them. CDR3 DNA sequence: TGTGCCAGCAGCGCCTGGACAGACACTGAAGCTTTCTTT. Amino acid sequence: CASSAWTDTEAFF.

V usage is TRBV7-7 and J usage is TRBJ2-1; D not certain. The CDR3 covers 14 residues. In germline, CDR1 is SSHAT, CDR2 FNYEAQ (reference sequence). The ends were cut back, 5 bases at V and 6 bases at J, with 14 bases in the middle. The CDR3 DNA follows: TGTGCCAGCAGCCGGAGCCCCGGTGCCAATGAGCAGTTCTTC. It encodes CASSRSPGANEQFF.

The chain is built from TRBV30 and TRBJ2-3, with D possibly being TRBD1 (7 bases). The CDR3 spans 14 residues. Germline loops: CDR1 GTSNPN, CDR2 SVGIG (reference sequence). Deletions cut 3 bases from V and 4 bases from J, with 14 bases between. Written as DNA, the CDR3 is TGTGCCTGGAGCCAACAGGGGAGGTCAGATACGCAGTATTTT. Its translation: CAWSQQGRSDTQYF.

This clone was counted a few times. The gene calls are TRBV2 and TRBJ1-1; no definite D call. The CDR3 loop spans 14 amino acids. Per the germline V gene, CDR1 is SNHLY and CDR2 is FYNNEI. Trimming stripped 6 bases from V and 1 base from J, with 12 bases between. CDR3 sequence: CASRRSQSNTEAFF. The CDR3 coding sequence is TGTGCCAGCAGGAGGTCTCAGTCGAACACTGAAGCTTTCTTT.

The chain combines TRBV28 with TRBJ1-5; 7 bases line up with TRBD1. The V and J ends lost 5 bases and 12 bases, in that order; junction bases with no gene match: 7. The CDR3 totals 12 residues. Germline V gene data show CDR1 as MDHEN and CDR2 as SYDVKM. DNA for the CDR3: TGTGCCAGCAGTCTTTACAGGGGAATCCAGCATTTT. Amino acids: CASSLYRGIQHF.

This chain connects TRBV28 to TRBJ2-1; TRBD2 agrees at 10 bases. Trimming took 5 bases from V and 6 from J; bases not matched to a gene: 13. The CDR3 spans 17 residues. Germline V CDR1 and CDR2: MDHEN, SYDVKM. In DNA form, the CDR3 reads TGTGCCAGCAGTCCCCGTGCTAGCGGGAGAGATCGCAATGAGCAGTTCTTC. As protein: CASSPRASGRDRNEQFF.

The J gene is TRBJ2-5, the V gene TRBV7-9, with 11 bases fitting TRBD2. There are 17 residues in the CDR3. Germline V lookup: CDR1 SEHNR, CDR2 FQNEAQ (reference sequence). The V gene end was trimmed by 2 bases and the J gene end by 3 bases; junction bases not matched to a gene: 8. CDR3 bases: TGTGCCAGCAGCTTAATACTAGCGGGAGTAGGAGAAGAGACCCAGTACTTC. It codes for CASSLILAGVGEETQYF.

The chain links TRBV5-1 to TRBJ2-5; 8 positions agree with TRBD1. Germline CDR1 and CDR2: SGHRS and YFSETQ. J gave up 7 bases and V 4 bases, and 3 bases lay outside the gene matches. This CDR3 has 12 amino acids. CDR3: CASSPTGGTQYF. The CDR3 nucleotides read TGCGCCAGCAGCCCAACAGGGGGGACCCAGTACTTC.

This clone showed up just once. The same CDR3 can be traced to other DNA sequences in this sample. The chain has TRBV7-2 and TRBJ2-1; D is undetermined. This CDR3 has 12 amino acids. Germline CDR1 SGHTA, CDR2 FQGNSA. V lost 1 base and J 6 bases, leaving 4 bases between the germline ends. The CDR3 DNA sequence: TGTGCCAGCAGCTTAGTTCGCAATGAGCAGTTCTTC. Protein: CASSLVRNEQFF.

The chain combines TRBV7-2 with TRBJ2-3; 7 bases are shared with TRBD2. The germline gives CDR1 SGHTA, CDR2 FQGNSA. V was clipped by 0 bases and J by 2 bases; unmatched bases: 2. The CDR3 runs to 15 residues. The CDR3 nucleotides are TGTGCCAGCAGCTTAGCCGGGACTATCACAGATACGCAGTATTTT. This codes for CASSLAGTITDTQYF.

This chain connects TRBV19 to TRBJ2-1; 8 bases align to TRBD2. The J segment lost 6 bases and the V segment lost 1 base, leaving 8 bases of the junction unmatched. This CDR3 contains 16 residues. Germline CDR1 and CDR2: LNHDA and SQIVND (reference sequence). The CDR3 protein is CASSIVAGGPVNEQFF. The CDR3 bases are TGTGCCAGTAGTATAGTGGCGGGAGGTCCCGTCAATGAGCAGTTCTTC.

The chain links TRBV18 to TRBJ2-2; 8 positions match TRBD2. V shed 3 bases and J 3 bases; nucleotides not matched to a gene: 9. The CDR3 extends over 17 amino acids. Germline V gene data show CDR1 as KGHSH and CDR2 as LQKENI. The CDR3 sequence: CASSPSGTRRYTGELFF. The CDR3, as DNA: TGTGCCAGCTCACCCTCGGGGACTAGGAGATACACCGGGGAGCTGTTTTTT.

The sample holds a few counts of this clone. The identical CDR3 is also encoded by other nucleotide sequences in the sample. The chain's CDR3 is CASRDRGTEAFF. Written as DNA, the CDR3 is TGTGCCAGCAGAGACAGGGGTACTGAAGCTTTCTTT. The chain is built from TRBV2 and TRBJ1-1, with 8 bases fitting TRBD1. J lost 5 bases, V lost 6 bases, and 2 bases had no gene match. The CDR3 loop spans 12 amino acids. The germline CDR1 and CDR2 sequences are SNHLY and FYNNEI.

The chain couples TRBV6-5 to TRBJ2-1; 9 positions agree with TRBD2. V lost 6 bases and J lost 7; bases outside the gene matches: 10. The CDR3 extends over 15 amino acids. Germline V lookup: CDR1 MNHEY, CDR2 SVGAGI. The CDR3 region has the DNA TGTGCCAGCAGAGACCTTAGCGGGAGAGGGAATGAGCAGTTCTTC. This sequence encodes CASRDLSGRGNEQFF.

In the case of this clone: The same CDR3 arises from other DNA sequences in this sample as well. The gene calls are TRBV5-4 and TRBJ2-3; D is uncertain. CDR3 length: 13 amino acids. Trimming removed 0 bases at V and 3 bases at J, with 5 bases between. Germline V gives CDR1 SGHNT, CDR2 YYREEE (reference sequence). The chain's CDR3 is CASSLAGTDTQYF. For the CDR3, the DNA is TGTGCCAGCAGCTTGGCTGGGACAGATACGCAGTATTTT.

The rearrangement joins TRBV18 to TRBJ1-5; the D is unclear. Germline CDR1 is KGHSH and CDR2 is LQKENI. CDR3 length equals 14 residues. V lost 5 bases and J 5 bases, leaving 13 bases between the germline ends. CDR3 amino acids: CASSNHVGDQPQHF. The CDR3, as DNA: TGTGCCAGCTCAAACCACGTCGGAGATCAGCCCCAGCATTTT.

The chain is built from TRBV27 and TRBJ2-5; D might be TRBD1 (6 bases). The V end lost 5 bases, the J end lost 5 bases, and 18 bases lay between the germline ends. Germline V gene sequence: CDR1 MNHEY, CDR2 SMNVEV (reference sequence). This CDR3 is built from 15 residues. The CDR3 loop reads CASSAQGLHAETQYF. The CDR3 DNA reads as TGTGCCAGCAGTGCACAGGGTCTCCATGCGGAGACCCAGTACTTC.

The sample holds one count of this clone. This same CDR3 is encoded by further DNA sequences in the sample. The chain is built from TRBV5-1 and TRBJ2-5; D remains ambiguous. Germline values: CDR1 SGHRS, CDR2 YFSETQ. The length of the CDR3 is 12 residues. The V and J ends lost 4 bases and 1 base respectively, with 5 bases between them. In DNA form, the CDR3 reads TGCGCCAGCAGCCTATCCCAAGAGACCCAGTACTTC. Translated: CASSLSQETQYF.

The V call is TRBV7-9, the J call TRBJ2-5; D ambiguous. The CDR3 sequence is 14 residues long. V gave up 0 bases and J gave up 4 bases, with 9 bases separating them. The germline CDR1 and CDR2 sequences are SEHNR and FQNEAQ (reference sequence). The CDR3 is CASSLAGIPETQYF. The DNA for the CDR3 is TGTGCCAGCAGCTTAGCAGGTATACCAGAGACCCAGTACTTC.

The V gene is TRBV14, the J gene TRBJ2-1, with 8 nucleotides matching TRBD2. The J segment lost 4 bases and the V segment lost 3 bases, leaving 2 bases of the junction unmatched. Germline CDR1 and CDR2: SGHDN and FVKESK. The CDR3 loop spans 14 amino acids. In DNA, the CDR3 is TGTGCCAGCAGCCAGGTAGCGGGATACAATGAGCAGTTCTTC. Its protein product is CASSQVAGYNEQFF.

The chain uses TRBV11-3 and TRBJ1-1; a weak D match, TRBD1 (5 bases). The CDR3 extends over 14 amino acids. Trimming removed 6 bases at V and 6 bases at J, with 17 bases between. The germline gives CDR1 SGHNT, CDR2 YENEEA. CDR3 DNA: TGTGCCAGCAGTCAGGGACGAGGGGCCCCTGAAGCTTTCTTT. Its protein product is CASSQGRGAPEAFF.

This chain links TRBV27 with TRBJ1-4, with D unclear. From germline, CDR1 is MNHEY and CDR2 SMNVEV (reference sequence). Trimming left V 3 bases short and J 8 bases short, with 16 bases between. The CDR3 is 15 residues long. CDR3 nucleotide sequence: TGTGCCAGCAGTTTTTTTGGCTCCCTTGACGAAAAACTGTTTTTT. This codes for CASSFFGSLDEKLFF.

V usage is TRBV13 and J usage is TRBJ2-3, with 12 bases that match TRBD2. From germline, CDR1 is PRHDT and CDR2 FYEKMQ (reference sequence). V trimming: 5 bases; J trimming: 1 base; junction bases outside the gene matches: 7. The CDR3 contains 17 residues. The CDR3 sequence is CASSPRRLAGGTDTQYF. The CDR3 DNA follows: TGTGCCAGCAGCCCACGCCGACTAGCGGGAGGCACAGATACGCAGTATTTT.

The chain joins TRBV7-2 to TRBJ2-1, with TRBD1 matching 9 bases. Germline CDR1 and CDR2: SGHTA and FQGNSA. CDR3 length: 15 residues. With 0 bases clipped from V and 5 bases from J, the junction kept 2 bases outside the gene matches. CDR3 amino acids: CASSLATGGDNEQFF. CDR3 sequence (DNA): TGTGCCAGCAGCTTAGCGACAGGGGGGGACAATGAGCAGTTCTTC. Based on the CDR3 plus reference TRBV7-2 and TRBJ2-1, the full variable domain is GAGVSQSPSNKVTEKGKDVELRCDPISGHTALYWYRQSLGQGLEFLIYFQGNSAPDKSGLPSDRFSAERTGGSVSTLTIQRTQQEDSAVYLCASSLATGGDNEQFFGPGTRLTVL.

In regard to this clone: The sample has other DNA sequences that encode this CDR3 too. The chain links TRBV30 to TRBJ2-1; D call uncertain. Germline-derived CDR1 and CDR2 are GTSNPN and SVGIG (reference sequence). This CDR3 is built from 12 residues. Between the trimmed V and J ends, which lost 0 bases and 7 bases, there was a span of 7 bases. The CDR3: CAWSVSGNEQFF. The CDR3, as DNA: TGTGCCTGGAGTGTCTCCGGAAATGAGCAGTTCTTC.

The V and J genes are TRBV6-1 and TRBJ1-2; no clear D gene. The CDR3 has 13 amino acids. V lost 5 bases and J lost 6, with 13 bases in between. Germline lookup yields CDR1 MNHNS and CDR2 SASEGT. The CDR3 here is CASSTRSGDGYTF. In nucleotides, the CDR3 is TGTGCCAGCAGTACCCGGAGCGGGGATGGCTACACCTTC.

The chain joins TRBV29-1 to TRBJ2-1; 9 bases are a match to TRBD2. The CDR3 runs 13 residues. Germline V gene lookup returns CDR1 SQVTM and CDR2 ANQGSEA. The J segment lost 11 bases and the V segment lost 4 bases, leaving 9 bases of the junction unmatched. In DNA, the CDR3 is TGCAGCGTTGGGGGTAGCGGGAGCGGCCAGCAGTTCTTC. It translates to CSVGGSGSGQQFF.

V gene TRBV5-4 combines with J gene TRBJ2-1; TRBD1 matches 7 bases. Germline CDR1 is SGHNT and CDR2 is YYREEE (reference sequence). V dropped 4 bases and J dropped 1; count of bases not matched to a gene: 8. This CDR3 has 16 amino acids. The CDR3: CASSPGRQGSYNEQFF. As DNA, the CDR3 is TGTGCCAGCAGCCCGGGGCGACAGGGTTCCTACAATGAGCAGTTCTTC.

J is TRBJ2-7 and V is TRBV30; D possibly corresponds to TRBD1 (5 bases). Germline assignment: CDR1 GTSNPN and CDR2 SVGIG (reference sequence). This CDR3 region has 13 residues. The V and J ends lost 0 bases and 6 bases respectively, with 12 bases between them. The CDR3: CAWSVQVGFEQYF. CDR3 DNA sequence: TGTGCCTGGAGTGTACAGGTCGGATTCGAGCAGTACTTC.

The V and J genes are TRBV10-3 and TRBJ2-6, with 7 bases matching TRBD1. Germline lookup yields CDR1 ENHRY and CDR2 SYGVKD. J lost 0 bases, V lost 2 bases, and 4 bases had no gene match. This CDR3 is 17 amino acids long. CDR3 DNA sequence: TGTGCCATCAGTGAGAGGGGACAGCCCTCTGGGGCCAACGTCCTGACTTTC. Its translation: CAISERGQPSGANVLTF.

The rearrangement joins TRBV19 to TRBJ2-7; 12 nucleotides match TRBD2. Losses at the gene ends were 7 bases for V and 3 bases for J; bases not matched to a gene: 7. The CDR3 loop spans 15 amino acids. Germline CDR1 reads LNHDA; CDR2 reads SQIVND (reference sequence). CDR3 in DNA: TGTGCCAGTAACCGACTAGCGGGAGCAAACTACGAGCAGTACTTC. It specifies CASNRLAGANYEQYF.